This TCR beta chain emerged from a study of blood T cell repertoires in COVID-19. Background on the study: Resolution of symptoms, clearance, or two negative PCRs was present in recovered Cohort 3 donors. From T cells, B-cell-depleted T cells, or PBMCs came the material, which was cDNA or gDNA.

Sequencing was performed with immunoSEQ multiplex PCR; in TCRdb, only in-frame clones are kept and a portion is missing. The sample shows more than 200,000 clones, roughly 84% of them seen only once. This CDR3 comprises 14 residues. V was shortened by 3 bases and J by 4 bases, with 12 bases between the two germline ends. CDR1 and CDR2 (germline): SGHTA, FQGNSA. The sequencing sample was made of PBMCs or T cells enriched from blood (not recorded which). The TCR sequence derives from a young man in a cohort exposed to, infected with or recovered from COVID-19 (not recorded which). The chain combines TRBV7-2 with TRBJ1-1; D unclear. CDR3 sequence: CASSLEVVSTEAFF. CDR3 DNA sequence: TGTGCCAGCAGCTTGGAGGTGGTCTCCACTGAAGCTTTCTTT.